This TCR beta chain was documented in a study of blood T cell repertoires in COVID-19 (dated by TCRdb to about 2020). Notes on the research overall: Collaborator samples came from the United States, Italy and Spain and covered acute and convalescent phases of COVID-19. Where HLA class I and class II types were available, the types were taken from metadata supplied by the sample provider, not from assay-based typing. Samples were obtained from the ongoing ImmuneRACE study (first 160 participants) and from about 1,300 subjects provided by 6 global collaborators. The repertoires were released in a freely available public database meant as a resource for research on the immune response to SARS-CoV-2. The sample metadata nearly always contained a de-identified subject ID, COVID-19 status, age in years and sex. Subjects who had been exposed to COVID-19, were actively infected with it, or had recovered from it provided the deeply sampled blood TCRbeta repertoires that made up the dataset. The material from the prospective study consisted of cDNA or gDNA derived from T cells, B-cell-depleted T cells, or PBMCs. General study outcomes and caveats: The quantity of clinical and demographic metadata differed by source and by participant and was supplied without curation.

TCRbeta CDR3 regions were amplified from genomic DNA by means of the immunoSEQ Assay, a bias-controlled multiplex PCR. As for how the authors treated the data: The number of nucleated cells in each sample was estimated from the amplification of reference gene primers within the assay. To quantify the absolute abundance of each unique TCRbeta CDR3 rearrangement, sequence reads were collapsed and filtered. For each sample, productive Simpson clonality was calculated by taking the square root of Simpson's diversity index across productive rearrangements. TCRdb holds this immuneACCESS table with in-frame rearrangements only. Some clones are missing; in checked studies, unresolved V genes explain under half, and the rest has no known cause. The DNA gave D and trimming, while V, J and clone size come from that table. The table for this sample lists under 350,000 clones; around four fifths of them were counted only once. The ten largest account for more than 8% of the sample.

The CDR3 has 15 amino acids, counting the end cysteine and phenylalanine. Only the CDR3 DNA stays, 45 bases, in frame from base 1. Reading the germline V gene gives CDR1 SNHLY and CDR2 FYNNEI. V lost 2 bases and J lost 1 base; the stretch between them is 11 bases long. Notes on this clone: It lacks a known antigen. Base qualities were left out, and no much larger clone turns up one base away.

Another Seattle source contributed samples from volunteer blood donors who had recovered from COVID-19. Whole blood was collected in K2EDTA tubes by collaborating institutions according to the institutions' own protocols. For TCRbeta analysis, collaborator samples were shipped as frozen whole blood, as isolated PBMCs, or as DNA extracted from either sample type. This chain is built from TRBV2 and TRBJ2-5; no confident D gene assignment can be made. This sequence originates from a woman aged 50 to 60 who had recovered from COVID-19. Sequenced input: peripheral blood. The CDR3 amino acid sequence is: CASSENRIVQETQYF. DNA sequence: TGTGCCAGCAGTGAAAACAGAATCGTCCAAGAGACCCAGTACTTC.